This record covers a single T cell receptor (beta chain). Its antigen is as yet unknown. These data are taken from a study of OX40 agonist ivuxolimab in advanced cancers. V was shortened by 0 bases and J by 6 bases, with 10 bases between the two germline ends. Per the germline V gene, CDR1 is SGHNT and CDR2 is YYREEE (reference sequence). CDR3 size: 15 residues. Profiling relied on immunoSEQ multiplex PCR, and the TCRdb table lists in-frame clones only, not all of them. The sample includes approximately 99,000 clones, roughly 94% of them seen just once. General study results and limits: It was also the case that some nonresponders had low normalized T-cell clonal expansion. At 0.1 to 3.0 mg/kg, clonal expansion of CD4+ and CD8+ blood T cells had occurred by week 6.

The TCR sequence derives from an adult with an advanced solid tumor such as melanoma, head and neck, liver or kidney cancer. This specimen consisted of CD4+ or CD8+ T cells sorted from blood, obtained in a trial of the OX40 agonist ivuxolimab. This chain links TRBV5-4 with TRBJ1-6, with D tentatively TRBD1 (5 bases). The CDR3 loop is CASSLETDFNSPLHF. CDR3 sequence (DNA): TGTGCCAGCAGCTTGGAGACAGATTTTAATTCACCCCTCCACTTT. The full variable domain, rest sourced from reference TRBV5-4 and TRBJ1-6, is ETGVTQSPTHLIKTRGQQVTLRCSSQSGHNTVSWYQQALGQGPQFIFQYYREEENGRGNFPPRFSGLQFPNYSSELNVNALELDDSALYLCASSLETDFNSPLHFGNGTRLTVT.